The entry below describes one T cell receptor (beta chain). CDR1 is MDHEN, CDR2 SYDVKM, per germline. Trimming removed 6 bases at V and 1 base at J, with 18 bases between. The CDR3 totals 16 residues. The sample originates from a study of blood T cell repertoires in COVID-19. This table comes from immunoSEQ multiplex PCR, and its TCRdb copy is limited to in-frame clones, with some not included. The profile shows around 30,000 clones, almost 85% of them singletons. Sequenced: peripheral blood. The sequence derives from a man in his 60s with active COVID-19. The chain couples TRBV28 to TRBJ2-5, with TRBD2 as a possible D gene (6 bases). In DNA form, the CDR3 reads TGTGCCAGCAGCGAAGGGCGGGGAAGGCCCCAAGAGACCCAGTACTTC. It is translated as CASSEGRGRPQETQYF.